The clone carrying this TCR beta chain was seen at least ten times. This entry belongs to a study of T cells after yellow fever vaccination. Overall study: Those fractions that held only low numbers of cells were prepared using the SMART-Seq v4 Ultra Low Input RNA kit.

MiXCR, applied by TCRdb to the 5' RACE reads, yields one record per CDR3 protein. This table has 60,000 to 85,000 distinct CDR3 sequences, approximately 6.1% appearing once. Germline V gene sequence: CDR1 SGDLS, CDR2 YYNGEE. Losses at the gene ends were 6 bases for V and 6 bases for J; bases not matched to a gene: 2. The CDR3 length is 12 residues. The source was CD8+ T cells sorted from PBMCs, collected more than 35 days after the first yellow fever vaccination. This clonotype was sampled from a man aged 18 to 35 who received the YFV17D yellow fever vaccine. This chain uses TRBV9 with TRBJ2-2; TRBD2 matches 7 bases. This CDR3 is CASNGGSGELFF. Here the CDR3 DNA reads TGTGCCAGCAACGGGGGGTCCGGGGAGCTGTTTTTT.